The next 15 T cell receptor beta chains were all read from a single sample in a study of shared clonotypes between healthy human individuals. Clones were sequenced by immunoSEQ multiplex PCR, and TCRdb holds only the in-frame ones, with some missing. The profile covers about 600,000 clones, with around three quarters appearing a single time and about 11% taken by the ten largest. Sample: PBMCs. The receptor set was obtained from a woman aged 40 to 55 in good health. Some clones in this sample may be carry-over from other donors' samples.

The chain recombines TRBV28 with TRBJ1-4, with a weak D call TRBD1 (5 bases). Germline loops: CDR1 MDHEN, CDR2 SYDVKM. The CDR3 loop spans 13 amino acids. Deletions cut 6 bases from V and 0 bases from J, with 5 bases between. Here the CDR3 DNA reads TGTGCCAGCAGGACAGCAACTAATGAAAAACTGTTTTTT. It yields the protein CASRTATNEKLFF.

V is TRBV6-5 and J is TRBJ2-3; D is perhaps TRBD2 (6 bases). The germline CDR1 and CDR2 sequences are MNHEY and SVGAGI. V shed 10 bases and J shed 0 bases, with 11 bases lying between them. The CDR3 runs to 13 residues. The CDR3 spells CAIRRESTDTQYF. DNA for the CDR3: TGTGCCATACGACGGGAGAGCACAGATACGCAGTATTTT.

This rearrangement joins TRBV5-4 to TRBJ2-7, with TRBD1 matching over 12 bases. The CDR3 totals 16 residues. The germline V gene has CDR1 SGHNT and CDR2 YYREEE (reference sequence). V trimming: 4 bases; J trimming: 0 bases; junction bases outside the gene matches: 5. The CDR3, as DNA: TGTGCCAGCAGCCCCGGGACAGGGGGCGTCTCCTACGAGCAGTACTTC. It specifies CASSPGTGGVSYEQYF.

The chain recombines TRBV7-2 with TRBJ2-7; tentative D call: TRBD2 (5 bases). Trimming shortened V by 1 base and J by 9 bases, and 16 bases separated the two germline ends. The CDR3 runs to 14 residues. Germline V gene sequence: CDR1 SGHTA, CDR2 FQGNSA. The DNA of the CDR3 is TGTGCCAGCAGCTTAGGTCGCACTGAGCGGTTGCAGTACTTC. This encodes CASSLGRTERLQYF.

CDR3 loop: CASSVDPGPGTDTQYF. CDR3 bases: TGTGCCAGCAGCGTAGACCCCGGGCCCGGCACAGATACGCAGTATTTT. The V call is TRBV9, the J call TRBJ2-3; D is ambiguous. CDR1 is SGDLS, CDR2 YYNGEE, per germline. This CDR3 is 16 amino acids long. V was shortened by 0 bases and J by 1 base, with 12 bases between the two germline ends. Looking up the rest from reference TRBV9 and TRBJ2-3 gives the full variable domain: DSGVTQTPKHLITATGQRVTLRCSPRSGDLSVYWYQQSLDQGLQFLIQYYNGEERAKGNILERFSAQQFPDLHSELNLSSLELGDSALYFCASSVDPGPGTDTQYFGPGTRLTVL.

Points on this clone: Possible read error: a much larger clone is one base away. At the DNA level, this CDR3 is encoded by other sequences in the same sample as well. The chain carries TRBV21-1 and TRBJ1-3; the table assigns TRBD1, which was not confirmed against the DNA. TRBV21-1 constitutes a pseudogene. This CDR3 contains 16 residues. This chain's CDR3 is CASSEYRGGSGNTIYF. The CDR3 coding sequence is TGTGCCAGCAGCGAGTACAGGGGAGGCTCTGGAAACACCATATATTTT.

The V and J genes are TRBV5-1 and TRBJ2-5, with TRBD2 as a possible D gene (6 bases). V gave up 4 bases and J gave up 5 bases, with 9 bases separating them. Germline loops: CDR1 SGHRS, CDR2 YFSETQ. The CDR3 has 12 amino acids. The DNA for the CDR3 is TGCGCCAGCAGCGAGGGACTGGAGACCCAGTACTTC. Its protein is CASSEGLETQYF.

CDR3 nucleotides: TGTGCCAGCTCCCCCGGGACAGGTATTGAGACCCAGTACTTC. This codes for CASSPGTGIETQYF. The chain uses TRBV18 and TRBJ2-5, with 8 bases matching TRBD1. The CDR3 is made up of 14 amino acids. Germline CDR1 and CDR2: KGHSH and LQKENI. The V and J ends lost 6 bases and 5 bases, in that order; junction bases with no gene match: 8.

V is TRBV7-2 and J is TRBJ2-5; 8 bases fit TRBD2. The CDR3 length is 14 residues. With V trimmed by 3 bases and J by 9 bases, 9 bases remained unmatched. Germline V gene sequence: CDR1 SGHTA, CDR2 FQGNSA. The CDR3 region is CASSLARTSIAQYF. Here the CDR3 DNA reads TGTGCCAGCAGCTTGGCCCGGACTAGCATTGCCCAGTACTTC. The whole variable domain, filled in from reference TRBV7-2 and TRBJ2-5, reads GAGVSQSPSNKVTEKGKDVELRCDPISGHTALYWYRQSLGQGLEFLIYFQGNSAPDKSGLPSDRFSAERTGGSVSTLTIQRTQQEDSAVYLCASSLARTSIAQYFGPGTRLLVL.

The rearrangement uses TRBV15 and TRBJ1-5; D is undetermined. The CDR3 has 14 amino acids. Germline V CDR1 and CDR2: LNHNV, YYDKDF (reference sequence). V shed 0 bases and J shed 7 bases, with 10 bases lying between them. CDR3 in amino acids: CATSREEVPQPQHF. CDR3 sequence (DNA): TGTGCCACCAGCAGAGAGGAGGTTCCCCAGCCCCAGCATTTT.

This chain connects TRBV7-2 to TRBJ2-5; no reliable D call. Trimming took off 2 bases at V and 2 bases at J, with 12 bases between the two ends. The germline gives CDR1 SGHTA, CDR2 FQGNSA. The CDR3 has 15 residues. The CDR3 reads CASSLSPAIQETQYF. In nucleotides, the CDR3 is TGTGCCAGCAGCTTAAGCCCAGCGATTCAAGAGACCCAGTACTTC.

The CDR3 bases are TGTGCCAGCTCTCAGCGGGAGAGGTATGAGCAGTTCTTC. The encoded protein is CASSQRERYEQFF. The genes are TRBV27 and TRBJ2-1; 8 bases are a match to TRBD2. V trimming: 8 bases; J trimming: 8 bases; junction bases outside the gene matches: 8. The CDR3 spans 13 residues. Germline V gives CDR1 MNHEY, CDR2 SMNVEV (reference sequence).

This clone appeared a single time. The gene calls are TRBV28 and TRBJ2-1; D is perhaps TRBD2 (6 bases). Germline CDR1 MDHEN, CDR2 SYDVKM. CDR3 length equals 11 residues. Trimming took off 10 bases at V and 9 bases at J, with 13 bases between the two ends. This CDR3 reads CATSRGGEQFF. The CDR3 DNA sequence: TGTGCCACCTCTAGGGGAGGTGAGCAGTTCTTC.

The rearrangement uses TRBV6-5 and TRBJ2-1, with D possibly TRBD1 on 6 matching bases. V lost 5 bases and J 2 bases, leaving 10 bases between the germline ends. CDR1 is MNHEY, CDR2 SVGAGI, per germline. The CDR3 covers 14 residues. This CDR3 reads CASSHRDTYNEQFF. CDR3 DNA sequence: TGTGCCAGCAGTCACCGGGACACCTACAATGAGCAGTTCTTC.

There are a few counts of this clone. A far larger clone is one base from this, pointing to a likely read error. The rearrangement uses TRBV30 and TRBJ1-1; D gene ambiguous. The CDR3 is 12 amino acids. Germline lookup yields CDR1 GTSNPN and CDR2 SVGIG (reference sequence). Trimming removed 5 bases at V and 1 base at J, with 8 bases between. CDR3 loop: CAWAPANTEAFF. CDR3 nucleotides: TGTGCCTGGGCCCCGGCGAACACTGAAGCTTTCTTT.